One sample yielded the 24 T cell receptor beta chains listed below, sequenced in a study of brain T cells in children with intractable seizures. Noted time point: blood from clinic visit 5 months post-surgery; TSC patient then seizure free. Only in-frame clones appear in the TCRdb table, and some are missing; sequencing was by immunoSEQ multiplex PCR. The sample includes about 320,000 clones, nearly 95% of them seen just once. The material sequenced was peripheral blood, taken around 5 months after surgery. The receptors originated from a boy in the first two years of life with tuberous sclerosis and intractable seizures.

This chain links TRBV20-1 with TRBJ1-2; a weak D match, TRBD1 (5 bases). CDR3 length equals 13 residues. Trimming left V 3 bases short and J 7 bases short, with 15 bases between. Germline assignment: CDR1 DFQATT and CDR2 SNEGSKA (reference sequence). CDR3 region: CSASGGIGVGYTF. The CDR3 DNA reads TGCAGTGCTAGTGGGGGGATCGGCGTTGGCTACACCTTC.

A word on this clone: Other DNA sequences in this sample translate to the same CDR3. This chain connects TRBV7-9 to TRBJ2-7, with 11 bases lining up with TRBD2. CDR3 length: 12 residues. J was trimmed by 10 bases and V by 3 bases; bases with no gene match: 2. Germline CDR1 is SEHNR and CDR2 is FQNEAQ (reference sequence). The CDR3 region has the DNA TGTGCCAGCAGCTTGACTAGCGGGATTCAGTACTTC. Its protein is CASSLTSGIQYF. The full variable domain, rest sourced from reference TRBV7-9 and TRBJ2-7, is DTGVSQNPRHKITKRGQNVTFRCDPISEHNRLYWYRQTLGQGPEFLTYFQNEAQLEKSRLLSDRFSAERPKGSFSTLEIQRTEQGDSAMYLCASSLTSGIQYFGPGTRLTVT.

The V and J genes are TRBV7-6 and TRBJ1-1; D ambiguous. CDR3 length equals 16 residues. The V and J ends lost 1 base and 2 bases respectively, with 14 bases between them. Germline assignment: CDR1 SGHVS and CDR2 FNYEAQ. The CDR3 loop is CASSLGSGQLNTEAFF. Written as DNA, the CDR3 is TGTGCCAGCAGCTTAGGTTCCGGGCAGCTAAACACTGAAGCTTTCTTT.

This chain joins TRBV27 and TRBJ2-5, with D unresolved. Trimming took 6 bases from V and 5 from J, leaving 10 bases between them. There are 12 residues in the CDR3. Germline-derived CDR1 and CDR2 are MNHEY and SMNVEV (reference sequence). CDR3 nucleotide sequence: TGTGCCAGCAGACTTATCGCGGAGACCCAGTACTTC. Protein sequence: CASRLIAETQYF.

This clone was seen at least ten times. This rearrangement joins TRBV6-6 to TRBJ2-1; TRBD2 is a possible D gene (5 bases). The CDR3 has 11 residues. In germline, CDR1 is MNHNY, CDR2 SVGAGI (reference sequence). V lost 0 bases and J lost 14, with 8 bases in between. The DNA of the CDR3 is TGTGCCAGCAGTTACTCGCTCGGGGAGTTCTTC. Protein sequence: CASSYSLGEFF.

The CDR3 is CASSTRQGPGYTF. CDR3 DNA sequence: TGTGCCAGCAGCACCCGACAGGGGCCTGGCTACACCTTC. This chain links TRBV7-8 with TRBJ1-2; 8 bases are shared with TRBD1. The V and J ends lost 5 bases and 7 bases, in that order; junction bases with no gene match: 6. There are 13 residues in the CDR3. CDR1 is SGHVS and CDR2 is FQNEAQ in the germline V gene.

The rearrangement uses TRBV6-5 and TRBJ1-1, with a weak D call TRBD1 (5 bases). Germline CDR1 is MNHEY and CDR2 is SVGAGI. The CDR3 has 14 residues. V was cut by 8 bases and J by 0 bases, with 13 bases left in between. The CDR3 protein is CASQRGVMNTEAFF. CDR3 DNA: TGTGCCAGCCAAAGGGGAGTGATGAACACTGAAGCTTTCTTT.

The CDR3 DNA sequence: TGTGCCAGCAGTTTATGGACGCCCAGTGGCTATGGCTACACCTTC. As protein: CASSLWTPSGYGYTF. V is TRBV28 and J is TRBJ1-2; D remains unclear. V was shortened by 0 bases and J by 4 bases, with 12 bases between the two germline ends. Germline CDR1 and CDR2: MDHEN and SYDVKM. The CDR3 runs to 15 residues.

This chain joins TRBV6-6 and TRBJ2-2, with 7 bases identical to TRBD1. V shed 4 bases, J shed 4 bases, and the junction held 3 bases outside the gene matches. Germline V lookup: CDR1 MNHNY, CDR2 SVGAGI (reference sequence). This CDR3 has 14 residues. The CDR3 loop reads CASSWTGTTGELFF. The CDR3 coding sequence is TGTGCCAGCAGTTGGACAGGAACCACCGGGGAGCTGTTTTTT.

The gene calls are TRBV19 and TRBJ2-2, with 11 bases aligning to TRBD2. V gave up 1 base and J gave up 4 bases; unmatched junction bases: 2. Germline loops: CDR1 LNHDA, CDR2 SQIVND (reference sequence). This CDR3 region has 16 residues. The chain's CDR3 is CASSIVAGGFTGELFF. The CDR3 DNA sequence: TGTGCCAGTAGTATAGTAGCGGGGGGGTTCACCGGGGAGCTGTTTTTT.

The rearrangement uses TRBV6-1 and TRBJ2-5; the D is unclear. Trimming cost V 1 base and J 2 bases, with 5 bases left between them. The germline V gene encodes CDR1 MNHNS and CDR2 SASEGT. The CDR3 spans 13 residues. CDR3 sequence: CASSEVGQETQYF. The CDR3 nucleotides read TGTGCCAGCAGTGAAGTGGGGCAAGAGACCCAGTACTTC.

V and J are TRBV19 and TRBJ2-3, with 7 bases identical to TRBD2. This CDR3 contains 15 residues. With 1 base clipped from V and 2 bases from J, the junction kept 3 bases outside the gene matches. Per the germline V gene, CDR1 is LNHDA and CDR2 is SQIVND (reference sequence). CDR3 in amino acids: CASSIGRGITDTQYF. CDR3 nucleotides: TGTGCCAGTAGTATAGGGCGGGGGATCACAGATACGCAGTATTTT.

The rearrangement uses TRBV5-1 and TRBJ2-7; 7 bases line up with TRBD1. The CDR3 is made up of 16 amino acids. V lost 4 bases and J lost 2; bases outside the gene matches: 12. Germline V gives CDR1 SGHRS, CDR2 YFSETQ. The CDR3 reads CASSLGTARLAYEQYF. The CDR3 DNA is TGCGCCAGCAGCCTGGGGACAGCGCGGCTGGCCTACGAGCAGTACTTC.

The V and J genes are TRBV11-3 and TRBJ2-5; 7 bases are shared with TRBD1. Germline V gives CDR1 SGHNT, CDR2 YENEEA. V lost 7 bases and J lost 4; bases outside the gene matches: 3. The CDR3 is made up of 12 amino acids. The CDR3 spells CASKKGAETQYF. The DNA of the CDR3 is TGTGCCAGCAAAAAGGGGGCAGAGACCCAGTACTTC.

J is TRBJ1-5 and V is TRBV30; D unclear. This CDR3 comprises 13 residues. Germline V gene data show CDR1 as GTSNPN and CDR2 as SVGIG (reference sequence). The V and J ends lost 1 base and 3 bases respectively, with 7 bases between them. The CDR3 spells CAWSAQNNQPQHF. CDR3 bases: TGTGCCTGGAGTGCACAGAACAATCAGCCCCAGCATTTT.

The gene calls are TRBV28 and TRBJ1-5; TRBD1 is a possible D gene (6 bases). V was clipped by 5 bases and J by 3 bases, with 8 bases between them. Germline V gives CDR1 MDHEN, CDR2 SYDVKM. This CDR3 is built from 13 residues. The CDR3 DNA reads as TGTGCCAGCAGTAGGACAGTCAATCAGCCCCAGCATTTT. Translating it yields CASSRTVNQPQHF.

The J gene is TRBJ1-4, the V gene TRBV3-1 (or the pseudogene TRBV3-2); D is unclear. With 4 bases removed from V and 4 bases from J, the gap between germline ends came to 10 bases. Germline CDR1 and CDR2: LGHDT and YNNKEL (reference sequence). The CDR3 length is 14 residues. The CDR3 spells CASSLRAINEKLFF. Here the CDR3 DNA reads TGTGCCAGCAGCCTCCGGGCCATTAATGAAAAACTGTTTTTT.

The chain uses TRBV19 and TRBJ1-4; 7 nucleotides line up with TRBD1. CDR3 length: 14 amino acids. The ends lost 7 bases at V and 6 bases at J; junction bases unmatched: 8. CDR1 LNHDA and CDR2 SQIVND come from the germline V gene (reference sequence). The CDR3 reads CASNEGGYDEKLFF. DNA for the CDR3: TGTGCCAGTAATGAAGGGGGCTACGATGAAAAACTGTTTTTT.

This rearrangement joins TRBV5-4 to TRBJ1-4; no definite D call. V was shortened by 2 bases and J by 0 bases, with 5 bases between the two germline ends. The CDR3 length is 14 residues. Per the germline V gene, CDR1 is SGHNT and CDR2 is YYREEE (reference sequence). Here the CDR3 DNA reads TGTGCCAGCAGCTTCAAGGCAACTAATGAAAAACTGTTTTTT. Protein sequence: CASSFKATNEKLFF.

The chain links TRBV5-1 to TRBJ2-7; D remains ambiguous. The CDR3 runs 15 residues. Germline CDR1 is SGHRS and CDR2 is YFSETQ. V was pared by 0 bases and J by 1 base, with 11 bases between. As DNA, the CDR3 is TGCGCCAGCAGCTTGGAGCTCGGTGTTTCCTACGAGCAGTACTTC. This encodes CASSLELGVSYEQYF. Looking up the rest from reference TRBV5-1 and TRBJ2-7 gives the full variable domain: KAGVTQTPRYLIKTRGQQVTLSCSPISGHRSVSWYQQTPGQGLQFLFEYFSETQRNKGNFPGRFSGRQFSNSRSEMNVSTLELGDSALYLCASSLELGVSYEQYFGPGTRLTVT.

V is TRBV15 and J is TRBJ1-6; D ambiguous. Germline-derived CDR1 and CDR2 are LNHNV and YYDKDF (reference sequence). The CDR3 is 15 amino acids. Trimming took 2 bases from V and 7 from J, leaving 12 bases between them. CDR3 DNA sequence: TGTGCCACCAGCAGATATGACGGCGTCAATTCACCCCTCCACTTT. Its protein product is CATSRYDGVNSPLHF.

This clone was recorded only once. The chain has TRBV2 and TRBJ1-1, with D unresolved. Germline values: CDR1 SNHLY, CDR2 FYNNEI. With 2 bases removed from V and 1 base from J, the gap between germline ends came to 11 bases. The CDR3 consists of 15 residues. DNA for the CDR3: TGTGCCAGCAGTGAATATTTTCGGGGGAACACTGAAGCTTTCTTT. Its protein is CASSEYFRGNTEAFF.

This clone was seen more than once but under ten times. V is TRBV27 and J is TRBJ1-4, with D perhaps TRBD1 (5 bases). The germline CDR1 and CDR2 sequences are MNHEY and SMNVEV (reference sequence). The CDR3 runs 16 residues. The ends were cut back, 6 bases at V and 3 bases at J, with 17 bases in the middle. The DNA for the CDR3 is TGTGCCAGCAGATTCACTTTCCGGGGGGCTAATGAAAAACTGTTTTTT. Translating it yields CASRFTFRGANEKLFF.

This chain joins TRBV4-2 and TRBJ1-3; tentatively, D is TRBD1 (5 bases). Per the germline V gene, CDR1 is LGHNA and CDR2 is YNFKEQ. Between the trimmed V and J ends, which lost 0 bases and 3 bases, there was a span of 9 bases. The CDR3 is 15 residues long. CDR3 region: CASSQDLGHGNTIYF. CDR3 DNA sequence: TGTGCCAGCAGCCAAGATCTCGGACATGGAAACACCATATATTTT.